One T cell receptor beta chain is described in this entry. What it binds is unknown. This sample was included in a study of blood T cells in healthy people across ages. General study results and limits: Estimates based on one million T cells were treated as lower bounds. Age showed a roughly linear inverse relationship with TCR beta diversity per million T cells. Aged donors had fewer naive CD4+ cells and lower diversity than long-lived donors.

Germline-derived CDR1 and CDR2 are LGHDT and YNNKEL (reference sequence). The CDR3 has 13 residues. The junction had 5 bases not matched to a gene; V was cut back by 8 bases and J by 4 bases. Combining a sample-barcoded 5' primer with a J-beta primer mix, a second PCR ran for about 7 to 12 cycles. Each cDNA was tagged by a template-switch adaptor containing 12 random nucleotides. One entry per CDR3 protein, called by TCRdb with MiXCR from the 5' RACE reads. The table has more than 1 million distinct CDR3 sequences, roughly 45% seen once. V usage is TRBV3-1 and J usage is TRBJ2-1, with TRBD2 matching 7 bases. The clonotype originates from a woman in her sixties or seventies in good health. The specimen was blood. CDR3 in DNA: TGTGCCAGCGGGTGGACTAGGTACAATGAGCAGTTCTTC. Protein product: CASGWTRYNEQFF.